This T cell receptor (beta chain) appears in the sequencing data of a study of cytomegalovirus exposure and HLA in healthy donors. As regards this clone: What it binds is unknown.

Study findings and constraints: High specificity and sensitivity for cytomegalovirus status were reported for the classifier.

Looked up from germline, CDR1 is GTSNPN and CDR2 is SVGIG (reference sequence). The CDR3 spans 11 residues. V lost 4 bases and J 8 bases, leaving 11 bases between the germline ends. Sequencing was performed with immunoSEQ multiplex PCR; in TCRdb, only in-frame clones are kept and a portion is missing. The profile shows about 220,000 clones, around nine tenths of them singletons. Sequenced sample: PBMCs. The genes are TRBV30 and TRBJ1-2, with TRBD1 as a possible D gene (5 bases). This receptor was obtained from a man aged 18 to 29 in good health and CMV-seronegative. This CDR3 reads CAWTVGLGYTF. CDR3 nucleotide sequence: TGTGCCTGGACCGTGGGGCTCGGCTACACCTTC.